This passage covers 27 T cell receptor beta chains from one sample sequenced in a study of control samples from healthy donors and cancer patients. The assay was immunoSEQ multiplex PCR, and TCRdb's table has in-frame clones only and misses some. This table has approximately 90,000 clones, approximately 87% appearing once. Material for sequencing was blood. These TCRs come from a woman aged 40 to 50 in good health.

The CDR3 DNA follows: TGTGCCACCCTGACGCGGGGGGTCTCCTACAATGAGCAGTTCTTC. Its protein is CATLTRGVSYNEQFF. This chain connects TRBV6-5 to TRBJ2-1; 8 positions agree with TRBD2. The CDR3 runs to 15 residues. With 10 bases clipped from V and 0 bases from J, the junction kept 8 bases outside the gene matches. Germline-derived CDR1 and CDR2 are MNHEY and SVGAGI.

The chain carries TRBV25-1 and TRBJ1-1, with D hard to call. Germline V gene sequence: CDR1 MGHDK, CDR2 SYGVNS. The CDR3 runs to 12 residues. Trimming took off 2 bases at V and 10 bases at J, with 11 bases between the two ends. The CDR3 sequence: CASSEGQAGAFF. In DNA, the CDR3 is TGTGCCAGCAGTGAAGGGCAGGCAGGAGCTTTCTTT.

The rearrangement links TRBV4-1 to TRBJ1-2; D not resolved. The CDR3 consists of 16 residues. Germline V gives CDR1 MGHRA, CDR2 YSYEKL. The ends were cut back, 1 base at V and 3 bases at J, with 15 bases in the middle. CDR3 protein: CASSQGLRDWDYGYTF. In DNA, the CDR3 is TGCGCCAGCAGCCAAGGATTGAGGGATTGGGACTATGGCTACACCTTC.

This chain uses TRBV20-1 with TRBJ2-1; 10 nucleotides align to TRBD2. Trimming at V came to 5 bases and at J to 3 bases, leaving 7 bases not matched to a gene. The CDR3 is 15 residues long. Germline lookup yields CDR1 DFQATT and CDR2 SNEGSKA (reference sequence). In DNA, the CDR3 is TGCAGTGCTCGTGCCCTAGCGGGGGACTACAATGAGCAGTTCTTC. It yields the protein CSARALAGDYNEQFF.

The V call is TRBV3-1 (or the pseudogene TRBV3-2), the J call TRBJ1-2; D may be TRBD1 (5 bases). This CDR3 spans 16 amino acids. Trimming took off 2 bases at V and 4 bases at J, with 17 bases between the two ends. CDR1 and CDR2 (germline): LGHDT, YNNKEL (reference sequence). CDR3 sequence: CASSQMGDWDLYGYTF. The CDR3 DNA is TGTGCCAGCAGCCAAATGGGGGACTGGGACCTCTATGGCTACACCTTC.

The chain combines TRBV18 with TRBJ2-7; D uncertain. Trimming removed 3 bases from V and 1 base from J, with 10 bases in between. This CDR3 region has 14 residues. Germline CDR1 reads KGHSH; CDR2 reads LQKENI. CDR3 sequence: CASSPRGTSYEQYF. The CDR3 DNA follows: TGTGCCAGCTCACCTCGTGGCACTTCCTACGAGCAGTACTTC. The whole variable domain, remainder taken from reference TRBV18 and TRBJ2-7, is NAGVMQNPRHLVRRRGQEARLRCSPMKGHSHVYWYRQLPEEGLKFMVYLQKENIIDESGMPKERFSAEFPKEGPSILRIQQVVRGDSAAYFCASSPRGTSYEQYFGPGTRLTVT.

V usage is TRBV9 and J usage is TRBJ2-5, with 7 bases matching TRBD2. Germline V gives CDR1 SGDLS, CDR2 YYNGEE. The CDR3 spans 15 residues. V was clipped by 2 bases and J by 3 bases; unmatched bases: 7. The CDR3: CASSVGGGSKETQYF. CDR3 nucleotides: TGTGCCAGCAGCGTCGGCGGGGGATCCAAAGAGACCCAGTACTTC.

As to this clone: Other nucleotide sequences from this sample produce the same CDR3. The chain has TRBV7-9 and TRBJ2-3; 8 bases line up with TRBD1. Per germline, CDR1 SEHNR and CDR2 FQNEAQ (reference sequence). The CDR3 consists of 15 residues. V was pared by 1 base and J by 4 bases, with 4 bases of the junction left unmatched. CDR3 in DNA: TGTGCCAGCAGCTTAGGGTTACAGGGGGCAGATACGCAGTATTTT. The encoded protein is CASSLGLQGADTQYF. Supplemented by reference TRBV7-9 and TRBJ2-3, the full variable domain reads DTGVSQNPRHKITKRGQNVTFRCDPISEHNRLYWYRQTLGQGPEFLTYFQNEAQLEKSRLLSDRFSAERPKGSFSTLEIQRTEQGDSAMYLCASSLGLQGADTQYFGPGTRLTVL.

The chain is built from TRBV15 and TRBJ1-6, with a tentative D call TRBD1 (5 bases). V was clipped by 0 bases and J by 7 bases, with 13 bases between them. Germline values: CDR1 LNHNV, CDR2 YYDKDF (reference sequence). The CDR3 sequence is 16 residues long. The CDR3 loop reads CATSRDGIQVNSPLHF. The CDR3 coding sequence is TGTGCCACCAGCAGAGATGGGATACAGGTGAATTCACCCCTCCACTTT.

The V and J genes are TRBV30 and TRBJ2-3; D possibly corresponds to TRBD2 (5 bases). The germline V gene has CDR1 GTSNPN and CDR2 SVGIG (reference sequence). CDR3 size: 13 residues. The ends were cut back, 1 base at V and 9 bases at J, with 14 bases in the middle. The CDR3 region has the DNA TGTGCCTGGAGTGAGTACGCTCCGGGAACGCAGTATTTT. Protein sequence: CAWSEYAPGTQYF.

This clone was found a few times. The rearrangement uses TRBV6-6 and TRBJ1-5, with 7 bases fitting TRBD1. CDR1 is MNHNY, CDR2 SVGAGI, per germline (reference sequence). The CDR3 spans 14 residues. With V trimmed by 5 bases and J by 5 bases, 6 bases remained unmatched. In DNA, the CDR3 is TGTGCCAGCAGTCCCGAGGGGGCTTATCAGCCCCAGCATTTT. It encodes CASSPEGAYQPQHF.

The gene calls are TRBV4-3 and TRBJ1-2, with 7 positions matching TRBD1. The CDR3 totals 16 residues. Germline V CDR1 and CDR2: LGHNA, YSLEER. The V gene end was trimmed by 0 bases and the J gene end by 3 bases; junction bases not matched to a gene: 7. The CDR3 protein is CASSQDRDRTHYGYTF. CDR3 DNA sequence: TGCGCCAGCAGCCAAGATAGGGACAGAACCCACTATGGCTACACCTTC.

This clone turned up a few times. The V call is TRBV7-3, the J call TRBJ2-7; 7 nucleotides match TRBD2. Germline V gives CDR1 SGHTA, CDR2 FQGTGA. This CDR3 has 15 amino acids. Trimming at V came to 8 bases and at J to 1 base, leaving 11 bases not matched to a gene. The CDR3 DNA sequence: TGTGCCAGCGGCCCGAGCGGGGATCCATCCTACGAGCAGTACTTC. Translation gives CASGPSGDPSYEQYF.

Only one count was recorded for this clone. Here the CDR3 DNA reads TGCGCCAGCAGCTTGGGGACAGGGATTTTTCAGCCCCAGCATTTT. Protein sequence: CASSLGTGIFQPQHF. V and J are TRBV5-1 and TRBJ1-5; 8 positions agree with TRBD1. The CDR3 is 15 amino acids. V lost 0 bases, J lost 6 bases, and 5 bases stayed unmatched. Germline CDR1 SGHRS, CDR2 YFSETQ.

The V gene is TRBV6-2 or TRBV6-3, the J gene TRBJ2-2; TRBD1 matches 8 bases. The CDR3 has 16 amino acids. The V and J ends lost 4 bases and 1 base, in that order; junction bases with no gene match: 5. The germline V gene encodes CDR1 MNHEY and CDR2 SVGEGT. The CDR3 DNA reads TGTGCCAGCAGTTTATCAGGGGGCTGGAACACCGGGGAGCTGTTTTTT. It translates to CASSLSGGWNTGELFF.

The chain joins TRBV18 to TRBJ1-1; D gene uncertain. Trimming left V 5 bases short and J 2 bases short, with 6 bases between. Germline V gene data show CDR1 as KGHSH and CDR2 as LQKENI. The CDR3 covers 12 residues. CDR3 nucleotides: TGTGCCAGCTCAGGACTTAACACTGAAGCTTTCTTT. This translates into CASSGLNTEAFF.

This chain uses TRBV5-1 with TRBJ2-3, with TRBD1 as a possible D gene (5 bases). The V gene lost 0 bases and the J gene lost 2 bases, with 13 bases spanning the gap. This CDR3 has 16 amino acids. Germline V CDR1 and CDR2: SGHRS, YFSETQ. Here the CDR3 reads CASSLEGRAPTDTQYF. As DNA, the CDR3 is TGCGCCAGCAGCTTGGAAGGCAGGGCACCCACAGATACGCAGTATTTT.

The V and J genes are TRBV5-1 and TRBJ1-1; 7 bases map to TRBD1. The germline V gene has CDR1 SGHRS and CDR2 YFSETQ. V trimming: 4 bases; J trimming: 2 bases; junction bases outside the gene matches: 5. The CDR3 runs 14 residues. CDR3 residues: CASSIGQANTEAFF. The DNA of the CDR3 is TGCGCCAGCAGCATAGGACAGGCCAACACTGAAGCTTTCTTT.

The genes are TRBV13 and TRBJ1-2, with D maybe TRBD1 (5 bases). Trimming took off 0 bases at V and 3 bases at J, with 8 bases between the two ends. The V gene's germline CDR1 is PRHDT and CDR2 FYEKMQ (reference sequence). The CDR3 has 14 residues. CDR3 protein: CASSLGTGDYGYTF. In nucleotides, the CDR3 is TGTGCCAGCAGCTTAGGAACAGGCGACTATGGCTACACCTTC.

The gene calls are TRBV6-2 or TRBV6-3 and TRBJ1-2; possible D gene TRBD1, 5 bases. V was clipped by 5 bases and J by 7 bases, with 17 bases between them. The CDR3 consists of 14 residues. Germline V CDR1 and CDR2: MNHEY, SVGEGT. The CDR3 nucleotides read TGTGCCAGCAGTCGCCTCCTGACAGAGATTGGCTACACCTTC. Encoded protein: CASSRLLTEIGYTF.

This chain links TRBV21-1 with TRBJ1-1; the table's D call, TRBD1, was not checked against the DNA. TRBV21-1 is noted as a pseudogene. The CDR3 contains 15 residues. CDR3 loop: CAINRDRGQSTEAFF. The CDR3 coding sequence is TGTGCCATAAACCGGGACAGGGGGCAGAGCACTGAAGCTTTCTTT.

The chain recombines TRBV10-1 with TRBJ1-4; 9 bases match TRBD1. V lost 1 base, J lost 7 bases, and 16 bases stayed unmatched. The CDR3 has 19 amino acids. CDR1 is WNHNN, CDR2 SYGVQD, per germline (reference sequence). CDR3 bases: TGCGCCAGCAGTGAGTGCGGGACAGGGATAATCTTAGTTGGTGAAAAACTGTTTTTT. This codes for CASSECGTGIILVGEKLFF.

This rearrangement joins TRBV9 to TRBJ1-1, with D hard to call. The CDR3 has 15 amino acids. Germline-derived CDR1 and CDR2 are SGDLS and YYNGEE. Trimming cost V 0 bases and J 1 base, with 10 bases left between them. CDR3 protein: CASSVVGGSNTEAFF. The CDR3 DNA is TGTGCCAGCAGCGTAGTGGGCGGTTCGAACACTGAAGCTTTCTTT.

This chain links TRBV2 with TRBJ2-7; D might be TRBD2 (7 bases). Germline CDR1 reads SNHLY; CDR2 reads FYNNEI. The germline V and J ends were trimmed by 8 bases and 2 bases, with 13 bases remaining between them. CDR3 length equals 13 residues. CDR3 sequence reads: CASGRGGAYEQYF. As DNA, the CDR3 is TGTGCCAGCGGACGAGGGGGGGCCTACGAGCAGTACTTC.

The chain carries TRBV5-4 and TRBJ2-7; the D call may be TRBD1 or TRBD2 (6 bases each). Trimming cost V 5 bases and J 5 bases, with 11 bases left between them. This CDR3 region has 12 residues. Germline CDR1 and CDR2: SGHNT and YYREEE (reference sequence). CDR3 region: CASSSGGHEQYF. The CDR3 nucleotides are TGTGCCAGCAGTTCCGGGGGCCACGAGCAGTACTTC.

J is TRBJ1-6 and V is TRBV7-2; a weak D match, TRBD1 (5 bases). Germline values: CDR1 SGHTA, CDR2 FQGNSA. This CDR3 spans 15 amino acids. V lost 2 bases, J lost 5 bases, and 10 bases lay in between. CDR3 region: CASSLSTENNSPLHF. CDR3 coding DNA: TGTGCCAGCAGCTTATCGACAGAGAATAATTCACCCCTCCACTTT.

The J gene is TRBJ1-2, the V gene TRBV18; D perhaps matches TRBD1 (5 bases). CDR3 length: 13 residues. The V gene's germline CDR1 is KGHSH and CDR2 LQKENI. V lost 4 bases and J 5 bases, leaving 11 bases between the germline ends. CDR3: CASSQTESYGYTF. The CDR3 DNA follows: TGTGCCAGCTCACAGACAGAGTCTTATGGCTACACCTTC.